What follows are 6 T cell receptor beta chains derived from one specimen sequenced in a study of blood T cell repertoires in COVID-19. Using immunoSEQ multiplex PCR, the repertoire was profiled, and TCRdb retains in-frame clones only, with some absent. The sample has approximately 90,000 clones; around nine tenths are singletons. Sequencing was performed on peripheral blood. The receptors shown here come from a woman of 80 years or more with acute or convalescent COVID-19.

This sequence joins TRBV4-1 and TRBJ1-2, with TRBD1 matching 10 bases. Germline loops: CDR1 MGHRA, CDR2 YSYEKL. V shed 3 bases and J 4 bases; nucleotides not matched to a gene: 2. CDR3 length: 14 residues. The CDR3 coding sequence is TGCGCCAGCAGCCAGCGGACAGGGGGCTATGGCTACACCTTC. Translating gives CASSQRTGGYGYTF.

The V and J genes are TRBV29-1 and TRBJ2-3; 11 bases line up with TRBD2. Per germline, CDR1 SQVTM and CDR2 ANQGSEA. This CDR3 spans 14 amino acids. Germline trimming cut 6 bases from V and 6 bases from J; bases unmatched to any gene: 8. The CDR3 region is CSVRLAGGRDTQYF. DNA of the CDR3: TGCAGCGTGCGATTAGCGGGGGGGCGGGATACGCAGTATTTT.

This clone was detected only once. V and J are TRBV18 and TRBJ1-5, with D perhaps matching TRBD1 (6 bases). Germline CDR1 and CDR2: KGHSH and LQKENI. This CDR3 comprises 15 residues. V gave up 4 bases and J gave up 2 bases, with 12 bases separating them. The CDR3 region is CASSQDRSGNQPQHF. The CDR3, as DNA: TGTGCCAGCTCACAAGACAGGTCAGGCAATCAGCCCCAGCATTTT.

The chain uses TRBV3-1 (or the pseudogene TRBV3-2) and TRBJ1-3, with D hard to call. V was trimmed by 4 bases and J by 2 bases, leaving 12 bases between them. The CDR3 runs to 15 residues. Per germline, CDR1 LGHDT and CDR2 YNNKEL (reference sequence). The CDR3 region is CASSRRHDPGNTIYF. The DNA of the CDR3 is TGTGCCAGCAGCCGCCGACACGATCCTGGAAACACCATATATTTT.

CDR3 amino acids: CASSPWSGGRADTQYF. CDR3 in DNA: TGTGCCAGCAGCCCCTGGAGCGGGGGGAGGGCAGATACGCAGTATTTT. This chain joins TRBV9 and TRBJ2-3; 9 nucleotides match TRBD2. The germline gives CDR1 SGDLS, CDR2 YYNGEE. The CDR3 is 16 residues long. Trimming at V came to 4 bases and at J to 4 bases, leaving 10 bases not matched to a gene.

The genes are TRBV6-6 and TRBJ2-7; D might be TRBD1 (6 bases). The length of the CDR3 is 18 residues. Germline assignment: CDR1 MNHNY and CDR2 SVGAGI (reference sequence). V was shortened by 5 bases and J by 2 bases, with 25 bases between the two germline ends. CDR3 loop: CASSPINTPGHKTYEQYF. CDR3 nucleotide sequence: TGTGCCAGCAGTCCGATCAACACACCGGGACATAAGACCTACGAGCAGTACTTC.